The 30 T cell receptor beta chains below come from one sample, sequenced in a study of blood T cell repertoires in COVID-19. The repertoire was sequenced with immunoSEQ multiplex PCR; TCRdb's copy has only in-frame clones and lacks some. The sample holds roughly 280,000 clones, about 87% seen once. The sequencing sample was made of PBMCs or T cells enriched from blood (not recorded which). Receptors originate from a woman aged 45-65 years who had recovered from COVID-19.

The genes are TRBV28 and TRBJ1-2; tentatively, D is TRBD1 (5 bases). V lost 1 base, J lost 3 bases, and 15 bases lay in between. This CDR3 is built from 16 residues. Germline V gene sequence: CDR1 MDHEN, CDR2 SYDVKM. In DNA, the CDR3 is TGTGCCAGCAGTTTATCAGGGCTGGGGCGCGACTATGGCTACACCTTC. Translated: CASSLSGLGRDYGYTF.

The chain couples TRBV6-6 to TRBJ2-7; possibly TRBD1 for D (6 bases). The length of the CDR3 is 17 residues. Germline values: CDR1 MNHNY, CDR2 SVGAGI (reference sequence). V gave up 5 bases and J gave up 0 bases, with 20 bases separating them. The CDR3 spells CASSPFPGQLTSYEQYF. The CDR3 DNA reads as TGTGCCAGCAGTCCCTTCCCCGGACAGCTTACCTCCTACGAGCAGTACTTC.

The rearrangement joins TRBV6-5 to TRBJ2-7, with a weak D call TRBD2 (6 bases). V lost 8 bases, J lost 2 bases, and 16 bases lay in between. Germline CDR1 is MNHEY and CDR2 is SVGAGI. The length of the CDR3 is 14 residues. CDR3 amino acids: CASGTPKGAYEQYF. Here the CDR3 DNA reads TGTGCCAGCGGGACTCCCAAAGGTGCCTACGAGCAGTACTTC.

The rearrangement links TRBV7-8 to TRBJ1-5; D unresolved. CDR3 size: 15 residues. V lost 0 bases and J 7 bases, leaving 13 bases between the germline ends. Germline lookup yields CDR1 SGHVS and CDR2 FQNEAQ. CDR3 sequence: CASSLALPGGQPQHF. The CDR3 bases are TGTGCCAGCAGCTTAGCGTTGCCCGGAGGACAGCCCCAGCATTTT.

The sample holds one count of this clone. This CDR3 reads CVAGWEKTQYF. For the CDR3, the DNA is TGTGTGGCGGGATGGGAAAAGACCCAGTACTTC. The V and J genes are TRBV3-1 (or the pseudogene TRBV3-2) and TRBJ2-5; TRBD2 might be the D (6 bases). CDR1 and CDR2 from the germline V gene are LGHDT and YNNKEL (reference sequence). The CDR3 has 11 residues.

The genes are TRBV30 and TRBJ1-1; possible D gene TRBD1, 5 bases. V was clipped by 5 bases and J by 0 bases, with 7 bases between them. Per the germline V gene, CDR1 is GTSNPN and CDR2 is SVGIG (reference sequence). The CDR3 spans 12 residues. CDR3 region: CAWQGMNTEAFF. Written as DNA, the CDR3 is TGTGCCTGGCAGGGCATGAACACTGAAGCTTTCTTT.

This CDR3 is CASSQDSLGQGNTEAFF. CDR3 nucleotides: TGCGCCAGCAGCCAAGATTCTTTGGGACAGGGAAATACTGAAGCTTTCTTT. This sequence joins TRBV4-3 and TRBJ1-1; 9 nucleotides agree with TRBD1. Losses at the gene ends were 0 bases for V and 5 bases for J; bases not matched to a gene: 10. The V gene's germline CDR1 is LGHNA and CDR2 YSLEER. The CDR3 spans 17 residues.

This sequence joins TRBV24-1 and TRBJ2-1; tentative D call: TRBD2 (5 bases). The CDR3 consists of 16 residues. Germline V gives CDR1 KGHDR, CDR2 SFDVKD. The ends were cut back, 1 base at V and 0 bases at J, with 9 bases in the middle. Written as DNA, the CDR3 is TGTGCCACCAGTGATTTATTAGCGAGCTCCTACAATGAGCAGTTCTTC. It specifies CATSDLLASSYNEQFF.

The chain employs TRBV6-2 or TRBV6-3 and TRBJ1-2; no reliable D call. The germline V gene has CDR1 MNHEY and CDR2 SVGEGT. The CDR3 is made up of 13 amino acids. The V gene lost 2 bases and the J gene lost 5 bases, with 9 bases spanning the gap. The CDR3 reads CASSYDENYGYTF. CDR3 in DNA: TGTGCCAGCAGTTACGATGAGAATTATGGCTACACCTTC.

The chain has TRBV10-2 and TRBJ1-6; 11 bases are a match to TRBD1. Germline values: CDR1 WSHSY, CDR2 SAAADI. V shed 7 bases and J 8 bases; nucleotides not matched to a gene: 7. The CDR3 runs to 15 residues. DNA of the CDR3: TGCGCCAGCACCTCGGACAGGGGGCGCGATTCACCCCTCCACTTT. Translation gives CASTSDRGRDSPLHF.

The chain has TRBV5-4 and TRBJ2-2; a possible D gene is TRBD1 (7 bases). Looked up from germline, CDR1 is SGHNT and CDR2 is YYREEE (reference sequence). Trimming took off 4 bases at V and 3 bases at J, with 13 bases between the two ends. The CDR3 consists of 15 residues. The CDR3 region is CASSQTGTYTGELFF. CDR3 DNA sequence: TGTGCCAGCAGCCAGACAGGGACTTACACCGGGGAGCTGTTTTTT.

V is TRBV21-1 and J is TRBJ1-2. TRBV21-1 counts as a pseudogene. The CDR3 loop spans 14 amino acids. CDR3 bases: TGTGCCAGCAGCAAGGGGGGAGCTAACTATGGCTACACCTTC. Translation: CASSKGGANYGYTF.

The chain employs TRBV7-2 and TRBJ2-3; the match to TRBD1 covers 10 bases. Germline V gene sequence: CDR1 SGHTA, CDR2 FQGNSA. The CDR3 loop spans 15 amino acids. Unmatched junction bases numbered 8, after V lost 5 bases and J lost 6 bases. CDR3 in DNA: TGTGCCAGCAGCCCGGGACAGGGGCGCGGGGATACGCAGTATTTT. Its translation: CASSPGQGRGDTQYF. Filled out from reference TRBV7-2 and TRBJ2-3, the complete variable domain reads GAGVSQSPSNKVTEKGKDVELRCDPISGHTALYWYRQSLGQGLEFLIYFQGNSAPDKSGLPSDRFSAERTGGSVSTLTIQRTQQEDSAVYLCASSPGQGRGDTQYFGPGTRLTVL.

J is TRBJ2-5 and V is TRBV29-1; TRBD1 is a possible D gene (5 bases). Germline V gene data show CDR1 as SQVTM and CDR2 as ANQGSEA. This CDR3 region has 12 residues. The V end was cut by 4 bases, the J end by 2 bases, with 8 bases between. The CDR3: CSVAGQQETQYF. As DNA, the CDR3 is TGCAGCGTTGCCGGACAACAAGAGACCCAGTACTTC.

The V call is TRBV10-3, the J call TRBJ2-1, with 11 bases aligning to TRBD2. Germline V lookup: CDR1 ENHRY, CDR2 SYGVKD. Losses at the gene ends were 11 bases for V and 6 bases for J; bases not matched to a gene: 18. CDR3 length: 17 amino acids. CDR3 in DNA: TGTGCCGTCCGGGACCCGGGACTAGCGGACCGGGGCAATGAGCAGTTCTTC. It encodes CAVRDPGLADRGNEQFF.

The chain uses TRBV19 and TRBJ1-6, with D tentatively TRBD1 (6 bases). The CDR3 covers 13 residues. CDR1 LNHDA and CDR2 SQIVND come from the germline V gene (reference sequence). V shed 3 bases and J shed 11 bases, with 11 bases lying between them. DNA of the CDR3: TGTGCCAGTAGTATGCAGGGGATCGCACCCCTCCACTTT. Protein sequence: CASSMQGIAPLHF.

The chain employs TRBV5-4 and TRBJ2-3; the match to TRBD2 covers 14 bases. Germline CDR1 reads SGHNT; CDR2 reads YYREEE (reference sequence). The CDR3 spans 17 residues. V was pared by 4 bases and J by 4 bases, with 8 bases of the junction left unmatched. CDR3 sequence (DNA): TGTGCCAGCAGCCCCCAACAGGGACTAGCGGGAGCAGATACGCAGTATTTT. Translating gives CASSPQQGLAGADTQYF. Based on the CDR3 plus reference TRBV5-4 and TRBJ2-3, the full variable domain is ETGVTQSPTHLIKTRGQQVTLRCSSQSGHNTVSWYQQALGQGPQFIFQYYREEENGRGNFPPRFSGLQFPNYSSELNVNALELDDSALYLCASSPQQGLAGADTQYFGPGTRLTVL.

The rearrangement links TRBV3-1 (or the pseudogene TRBV3-2) to TRBJ2-5, with TRBD2 identical over 12 bases. V gave up 2 bases and J gave up 4 bases; unmatched junction bases: 8. Germline CDR1 is LGHDT and CDR2 is YNNKEL (reference sequence). The CDR3 extends over 17 amino acids. The CDR3 DNA follows: TGTGCCAGCAGCCAACTCAGACTAGCGGGAGATCGAGAGACCCAGTACTTC. Its protein is CASSQLRLAGDRETQYF.

This rearrangement joins TRBV6-2 or TRBV6-3 to TRBJ1-2, with TRBD1 as a possible D gene (5 bases). V was trimmed by 2 bases and J by 4 bases, leaving 8 bases between them. The germline gives CDR1 MNHEY, CDR2 SVGEGT. The CDR3 has 13 amino acids. The CDR3: CASSYDSRYGYTF. Here the CDR3 DNA reads TGTGCCAGCAGTTACGACAGCCGCTATGGCTACACCTTC.

V usage is TRBV6-5 and J usage is TRBJ2-7, with TRBD2 matching over 13 bases. Germline trimming cut 5 bases from V and 7 bases from J; bases unmatched to any gene: 8. In germline, CDR1 is MNHEY, CDR2 SVGAGI. This CDR3 is built from 15 residues. CDR3 nucleotide sequence: TGTGCCAGCAGTCTCGGACTAGCGGGAGTTTGGGAGCAGTACTTC. Translating gives CASSLGLAGVWEQYF.

The chain uses TRBV5-1 and TRBJ2-5, with 9 bases lining up with TRBD1. This CDR3 contains 15 residues. CDR1 and CDR2 (germline): SGHRS, YFSETQ. J gave up 1 base and V 5 bases, and 6 bases lay outside the gene matches. The CDR3: CASRTGGLIQETQYF. The DNA for the CDR3 is TGCGCCAGCAGAACAGGGGGCCTTATCCAAGAGACCCAGTACTTC.

The V gene is TRBV7-9, the J gene TRBJ1-1; a weak D match, TRBD1 (5 bases). V was shortened by 8 bases and J by 1 base, with 14 bases between the two germline ends. This CDR3 comprises 14 residues. The germline V gene encodes CDR1 SEHNR and CDR2 FQNEAQ (reference sequence). CDR3 coding DNA: TGTGCCAGCCAAACCTTTGGGGCGAACACTGAAGCTTTCTTT. It is translated as CASQTFGANTEAFF.

The V call is TRBV20-1, the J call TRBJ2-4, with a possible D match to TRBD1 (6 bases). CDR3 length equals 16 residues. The germline V gene encodes CDR1 DFQATT and CDR2 SNEGSKA (reference sequence). Trimming removed 3 bases at V and 6 bases at J, with 21 bases between. The CDR3 region has the DNA TGCAGTGCTAGTCCAGGGGCGCCCAGTCGGATAAACATTCAGTACTTC. It encodes CSASPGAPSRINIQYF.

J is TRBJ2-1 and V is TRBV7-2; 7 bases agree with TRBD2. Germline assignment: CDR1 SGHTA and CDR2 FQGNSA. Losses at the gene ends were 5 bases for V and 7 bases for J; bases not matched to a gene: 11. The CDR3 sequence is 15 residues long. The CDR3 coding sequence is TGTGCCAGCAGCCCGAGTGGGAGGGCGGGGAATGAGCAGTTCTTC. Its protein product is CASSPSGRAGNEQFF.

This clone is a singleton in its sample. The V gene is TRBV18, the J gene TRBJ2-5; 7 bases map to TRBD1. Germline CDR1 and CDR2: KGHSH and LQKENI. This CDR3 is 14 amino acids long. V shed 2 bases and J 2 bases; nucleotides not matched to a gene: 2. This CDR3 reads CASSPGTVQETQYF. CDR3 DNA: TGTGCCAGCTCACCAGGGACAGTACAAGAGACCCAGTACTTC.

The CDR3 here is CASSQQGLAHLHNEQFF. CDR3 in DNA: TGCGCCAGCAGCCAACAAGGACTAGCTCACCTCCACAATGAGCAGTTCTTC. This chain joins TRBV4-3 and TRBJ2-1, with 8 positions matching TRBD2. Germline CDR1 and CDR2: LGHNA and YSLEER. V shed 2 bases and J 5 bases; nucleotides not matched to a gene: 11. CDR3 length: 17 amino acids.

The chain employs TRBV27 and TRBJ1-2; D remains ambiguous. The CDR3 length is 13 residues. Germline CDR1 and CDR2: MNHEY and SMNVEV (reference sequence). With 6 bases removed from V and 5 bases from J, the gap between germline ends came to 13 bases. The CDR3 nucleotides read TGTGCCAGCAGGCCGGCGGGCCAATATGGCTACACCTTC. Residues: CASRPAGQYGYTF.

The rearrangement joins TRBV7-3 to TRBJ2-1, with D perhaps TRBD2 (6 bases). The CDR3 consists of 15 residues. Germline lookup yields CDR1 SGHTA and CDR2 FQGTGA. V lost 2 bases and J 5 bases, leaving 13 bases between the germline ends. The CDR3: CASSLWHSGNNEQFF. The CDR3 coding sequence is TGTGCCAGCAGCTTATGGCATAGCGGAAACAATGAGCAGTTCTTC.

The chain joins TRBV7-3 to TRBJ2-1; perhaps TRBD1 as D (6 bases). CDR1 SGHTA and CDR2 FQGTGA come from the germline V gene. This CDR3 has 15 amino acids. With 1 base removed from V and 5 bases from J, the gap between germline ends came to 12 bases. CDR3 DNA: TGTGCCAGCAGCTTAATATCGGCAGGGGACAATGAGCAGTTCTTC. This translates into CASSLISAGDNEQFF.

The chain combines TRBV5-4 with TRBJ1-6, with a possible D match to TRBD1 (5 bases). CDR3 size: 17 residues. The ends were cut back, 4 bases at V and 3 bases at J, with 17 bases in the middle. CDR1 and CDR2 (germline): SGHNT, YYREEE (reference sequence). As DNA, the CDR3 is TGTGCCAGCAGCATGCGGGACGGGCTTCACTATAATTCACCCCTCCACTTT. Translation gives CASSMRDGLHYNSPLHF.